Presented here are 25 T cell receptor beta chains from one specimen sequenced in a study of PD-1 blockade in classical Hodgkin lymphoma. Here immunoSEQ multiplex PCR was the method, and the copy in TCRdb shows in-frame clones only, minus some. The sample carries about 46,000 clones, around four fifths recorded once. Time point in this sample: cycle 4 day 1 (C4D1), after five to seven weeks of nivolumab. Each and every patient relapsed after autologous stem cell transplantation, and patients got differing brentuximab vedotin exposure. Material: peripheral blood mononuclear cells (PBMCs), obtained before the fourth cycle of nivolumab. The source of these receptors is a human donor with classical Hodgkin lymphoma.

In nucleotides, the CDR3 is TGTGCCAGCAGTTTCGGAGCTGCCTCCTACAATGAGCAGTTCTTC. It specifies CASSFGAASYNEQFF. The chain recombines TRBV28 with TRBJ2-1; D unclear. Germline V gene lookup returns CDR1 MDHEN and CDR2 SYDVKM. V lost 3 bases and J 0 bases, leaving 9 bases between the germline ends. The CDR3 is 15 residues long. The variable domain in full, completed from reference TRBV28 and TRBJ2-1, reads DVKVTQSSRYLVKRTGEKVFLECVQDMDHENMFWYRQDPGLGLRLIYFSYDVKMKEKGDIPEGYSVSREKKERFSLILESASTNQTSMYLCASSFGAASYNEQFFGPGTRLTVL.

The chain has TRBV11-3 and TRBJ1-2, with D perhaps TRBD1 (5 bases). Trimming removed 0 bases from V and 6 bases from J, with 14 bases in between. The germline CDR1 and CDR2 sequences are SGHNT and YENEEA. This CDR3 has 15 residues. The CDR3 DNA is TGTGCCAGCAGCTTAGAAGGAACCGGGGCAGATGGCTACACCTTC. Encoded protein: CASSLEGTGADGYTF.

This clone is medium-sized within its sample. The chain carries TRBV7-9 and TRBJ1-3; 9 positions agree with TRBD1. This CDR3 is built from 15 residues. The germline V gene has CDR1 SEHNR and CDR2 FQNEAQ (reference sequence). J gave up 3 bases and V 5 bases, and 5 bases lay outside the gene matches. For the CDR3, the DNA is TGTGCCAGCAGCCCTGGGACAGGGATTGGAAACACCATATATTTT. The encoded protein is CASSPGTGIGNTIYF.

The V gene is TRBV7-2, the J gene TRBJ2-7, with 8 bases aligning to TRBD1. CDR3 length: 14 amino acids. The germline V gene encodes CDR1 SGHTA and CDR2 FQGNSA. J lost 6 bases, V lost 2 bases, and 6 bases had no gene match. CDR3 coding DNA: TGTGCCAGCAGCTTATATGGACAGGGAGGCGAGCAGTACTTC. It translates to CASSLYGQGGEQYF.

This clone was counted a few times. This sample also contains other DNA sequences that code for the same CDR3. The chain uses TRBV7-2 and TRBJ2-2, with D unresolved. V was trimmed by 1 base and J by 2 bases, leaving 5 bases between them. This CDR3 region has 14 residues. Germline-derived CDR1 and CDR2 are SGHTA and FQGNSA. The CDR3 here is CASSLGLNTGELFF. Here the CDR3 DNA reads TGTGCCAGCAGCTTAGGTCTCAACACCGGGGAGCTGTTTTTT.

CDR3 in amino acids: CASSISSGGEQYF. CDR3 bases: TGTGCCAGCAGCATCTCTAGTGGTGGCGAGCAGTACTTC. The chain has TRBV9 and TRBJ2-7, with D uncertain. Germline loops: CDR1 SGDLS, CDR2 YYNGEE. Trimming removed 4 bases from V and 6 bases from J, with 14 bases in between. The CDR3 covers 13 residues.

This clone was found once. The J gene is TRBJ1-1, the V gene TRBV6-1, with D maybe TRBD1 (6 bases). Looked up from germline, CDR1 is MNHNS and CDR2 is SASEGT. Trimming removed 11 bases from V and 0 bases from J, with 10 bases in between. The CDR3 length is 12 residues. CDR3 nucleotide sequence: TGTGCCGGGGGCAGGCTGAACACTGAAGCTTTCTTT. Translating it yields CAGGRLNTEAFF.

The genes are TRBV18 and TRBJ2-5; D remains ambiguous. The CDR3 loop spans 12 amino acids. Germline V gene data show CDR1 as KGHSH and CDR2 as LQKENI. The V end was cut by 3 bases, the J end by 10 bases, with 12 bases between. The DNA of the CDR3 is TGTGCCAGCTCACCGGACCCCGGTCGCCAGTACTTC. It specifies CASSPDPGRQYF.

The chain employs TRBV18 and TRBJ1-4; perhaps TRBD1 as D (6 bases). Per germline, CDR1 KGHSH and CDR2 LQKENI. V lost 5 bases, J lost 0 bases, and 13 bases lay in between. The CDR3 covers 16 residues. The CDR3 spells CASSSGQLATNEKLFF. CDR3 sequence (DNA): TGTGCCAGCTCATCTGGACAGCTAGCAACTAATGAAAAACTGTTTTTT. Together with reference TRBV18 and TRBJ1-4, the CDR3 gives the full variable domain: NAGVMQNPRHLVRRRGQEARLRCSPMKGHSHVYWYRQLPEEGLKFMVYLQKENIIDESGMPKERFSAEFPKEGPSILRIQQVVRGDSAAYFCASSSGQLATNEKLFFGSGTQLSVL.

This rearrangement joins TRBV10-3 to TRBJ2-3; 9 nucleotides line up with TRBD2. Germline CDR1 reads ENHRY; CDR2 reads SYGVKD. V shed 6 bases, J shed 5 bases, and the junction held 12 bases outside the gene matches. The CDR3 covers 16 residues. CDR3: CAIRDRELAGIDTQYF. CDR3 sequence (DNA): TGTGCCATCAGGGACCGGGAGCTAGCGGGGATAGATACGCAGTATTTT.

This clone was seen a few times. The J gene is TRBJ2-7, the V gene TRBV7-8; 8 bases fit TRBD1. The germline V gene encodes CDR1 SGHVS and CDR2 FQNEAQ. This CDR3 spans 15 amino acids. J gave up 1 base and V 1 base, and 3 bases lay outside the gene matches. The DNA for the CDR3 is TGTGCCAGCAGCTTAGAGACAGGGGAGTCCTACGAGCAGTACTTC. It yields the protein CASSLETGESYEQYF.

This clone came up a few times. V is TRBV5-1 and J is TRBJ2-2; D unclear. Germline CDR1 reads SGHRS; CDR2 reads YFSETQ. The CDR3 consists of 15 residues. V gave up 0 bases and J gave up 5 bases, with 11 bases separating them. The CDR3 region has the DNA TGCGCCAGCAGCTTGGCGCCGTTAGAAACCGGGGAGCTGTTTTTT. As protein: CASSLAPLETGELFF.

The V call is TRBV29-1, the J call TRBJ2-1; the D is unclear. CDR1 is SQVTM and CDR2 is ANQGSEA in the germline V gene. The length of the CDR3 is 13 residues. V lost 3 bases to trimming and J lost 4 bases, with 10 bases between them. The CDR3 is CSVDLTDYNEQFF. The CDR3 DNA sequence: TGCAGCGTTGACCTGACGGATTACAATGAGCAGTTCTTC.

This clone occurred a few times. This sequence joins TRBV2 and TRBJ2-5, with D perhaps being TRBD1 or TRBD2 (5 bases each). In germline, CDR1 is SNHLY, CDR2 FYNNEI. This CDR3 has 12 amino acids. V lost 3 bases and J lost 5, with 7 bases in between. Here the CDR3 DNA reads TGTGCCAGCAGTGACAGGGACGAGACCCAGTACTTC. Encoded protein: CASSDRDETQYF.

This clone was detected a few times. The chain couples TRBV19 to TRBJ2-2; 8 positions agree with TRBD2. Trimming removed 0 bases from V and 1 base from J; junction bases left unmatched: 1. The germline CDR1 and CDR2 sequences are LNHDA and SQIVND (reference sequence). CDR3 length: 16 amino acids. The CDR3 sequence: CASSIEGLENTGELFF. CDR3 coding DNA: TGTGCCAGTAGTATAGAGGGACTAGAGAACACCGGGGAGCTGTTTTTT.

This rearrangement joins TRBV4-1 to TRBJ1-1, with D maybe TRBD1 (5 bases). The CDR3 has 17 residues. Trimming shortened V by 0 bases and J by 4 bases, and 18 bases separated the two germline ends. Germline-derived CDR1 and CDR2 are MGHRA and YSYEKL. The CDR3 coding sequence is TGCGCCAGCAGCCAAGACACCGGGGCCCAACGCAGCACTGAAGCTTTCTTT. This translates into CASSQDTGAQRSTEAFF.

The J gene is TRBJ2-2, the V gene TRBV27; TRBD1 matches at 9 bases. V was clipped by 8 bases and J by 8 bases; unmatched bases: 6. This CDR3 spans 13 amino acids. CDR1 and CDR2 from the germline V gene are MNHEY and SMNVEV (reference sequence). The CDR3 loop reads CASGRTGDGELFF. For the CDR3, the DNA is TGTGCCAGCGGAAGGACAGGGGATGGGGAGCTGTTTTTT.

The chain links TRBV7-8 to TRBJ2-7; TRBD1 matches 7 bases. This CDR3 is 15 amino acids long. V was pared by 5 bases and J by 0 bases, with 7 bases of the junction left unmatched. Germline assignment: CDR1 SGHVS and CDR2 FQNEAQ. CDR3 bases: TGTGCCAGCAGCCCCAGGGGGAGAAGCTCCTACGAGCAGTACTTC. Translating gives CASSPRGRSSYEQYF.

The chain employs TRBV21-1 and TRBJ2-1; the D call of TRBD2 is as the table states it, not checked on the DNA. TRBV21-1 is an annotated pseudogene. The CDR3 is 17 amino acids. This chain's CDR3 is CASSKGRAERSYNEQFF. The CDR3 nucleotides read TGTGCCAGCAGCAAAGGGAGAGCGGAGCGCTCCTACAATGAGCAGTTCTTC.

With regard to this clone: A read error may be the cause here, since a much bigger clone is one base away. The chain has TRBV7-9 and TRBJ1-1; no clear D gene. The V end was cut by 3 bases, the J end by 0 bases, with 2 bases between. Germline CDR1 and CDR2: SEHNR and FQNEAQ (reference sequence). The CDR3 length is 12 residues. As DNA, the CDR3 is TGTGCCAGCAGCTTGGTGAACACTGAAGCTTTCTTT. Protein: CASSLVNTEAFF.

This chain links TRBV21-1 with TRBJ2-5. TRBV21-1 is assigned pseudogene status. The CDR3 is 16 amino acids. This chain's CDR3 is CASSKAPPNGEETQYF. DNA of the CDR3: TGTGCCAGCAGCAAAGCGCCCCCGAATGGGGAAGAGACCCAGTACTTC.

The chain is built from TRBV6-6 and TRBJ1-5, with D possibly being TRBD1 (6 bases). V was cut by 6 bases and J by 11 bases, with 20 bases left in between. Germline assignment: CDR1 MNHNY and CDR2 SVGAGI (reference sequence). This CDR3 contains 14 residues. CDR3 amino acids: CASSPDRPRRTQHF. The CDR3 bases are TGTGCCAGCAGCCCAGACAGGCCTCGTCGGACCCAGCATTTT.

This clone was picked up many times. J is TRBJ2-3 and V is TRBV7-2; perhaps TRBD1 as D (5 bases). V was pared by 5 bases and J by 2 bases, with 11 bases between. The CDR3 sequence is 14 residues long. Germline CDR1 is SGHTA and CDR2 is FQGNSA. DNA for the CDR3: TGTGCCAGCAGCCCCGACAGAAACACAGATACGCAGTATTTT. Its translation: CASSPDRNTDTQYF.

This clone was detected only a few times. The CDR3, as DNA: TGTGCCAGCAGCTTCGCCAGGTTGGGAGAGCAGTACTTC. This encodes CASSFARLGEQYF. The chain joins TRBV7-2 to TRBJ2-7; the D is unclear. Per the germline V gene, CDR1 is SGHTA and CDR2 is FQGNSA. This CDR3 is 13 amino acids long. Trimming took off 3 bases at V and 7 bases at J, with 13 bases between the two ends.

The chain recombines TRBV30 with TRBJ2-7; D not certain. CDR1 and CDR2 (germline): GTSNPN, SVGIG (reference sequence). The CDR3 has 13 amino acids. V was clipped by 0 bases and J by 1 base, with 7 bases between them. The CDR3 DNA is TGTGCCTGGAGTGTACAGACTTCCTACGAGCAGTACTTC. Amino acids: CAWSVQTSYEQYF.